This TCR beta chain was captured in a study of human T cells and chemical hapten exposure (TCRdb year 2021). Notes on the research overall: The libraries were sequenced as a pool, and the TCR yield per sample differed mostly because of small variations in library volumes within the pool. The study tracked peripheral blood TCR repertoire changes in vivo during primary and secondary sensitization to the hapten diphenylcyclopropenone (DPC) in alopecia patients. From each blood RNA sample, both TCR alpha and TCR beta chains were sequenced.

In its sample, this clonotype was seen a few times. The antigen it recognizes is unknown. No much larger clone is present one base from it, and per-base qualities are unavailable. On the study overall, not on this receptor specifically: DPC sensitization did not change how many TCRs were above 1 in 1000 frequency, and no evidence was found of alterations in global repertoire structure. After repeated subsampling, changes were observed in the strength of the expansion versus patch-test correlation and in the threshold at which the correlation became significant.

Taken from cysteine to phenylalanine, the CDR3 has 14 residues. Left in the record is the CDR3 DNA by itself, 42 bases read in frame from the first base. Unmatched junction bases come to 7, with V trimmed by 5 bases and J by 3 bases. The time point label for this specimen denotes: healthy volunteer bleed at 2 weeks. Total RNA was isolated from unfractionated whole blood collected in Tempus Blood RNA tubes. About 5 healthy volunteers served as TCR sequencing controls and were bled at day 0, 2 weeks and 6 weeks. The library was obtained by RACE. Data came from a NextSeq 500. During library preparation, unique molecular identifiers were attached to individual cDNA molecules so that TCRs could be counted in a quantitative, reproducible way. Under the source paper's analysis protocol: A median of about 87,000 TCRs per sample was observed, with a range of about 23,224 to 690,600. V, J and CDR3 annotation of the TCR reads was performed with the Decombinator software suite. Every sample was subsampled to the same number of TCRs (28,000) for the PS versus PT1 abundance plots. Expanded TCRs were defined as absent before sensitization and observed at least eight times at the 2-week time point. TCRdb's own reprocessing of the public reads used fastp at Q25 and MiXCR and kept productive beta chains. Records with the same CDR3 protein are collapsed into one entry carrying the most frequent genes and DNA. The V and J calls, along with clone size, are taken from TCRdb and not from the paper's own processing. In all, the sample holds approximately 97,000 distinct CDR3 sequences, and just under 9% of those were seen once. The ten largest clonotypes hold about 3.1% of the sample.

The rearrangement joined TRBV12-3 or TRBV12-4 to TRBJ2-7, with 7 bases matching TRBD1. This TCR derives from a female donor in good health. Some clones in this sample may be carry-over from other donors' samples. The material sequenced was whole blood. CDR3 protein: CASSPGTAIYEQYF. The nucleotides are TGTGCCAGCAGTCCCGGGACAGCGATCTACGAGCAGTACTTC.